One sample yielded the 31 T cell receptor beta chains listed below, sequenced in a study of vaccination and CD4 T cells after COVID-19. No antigen has been identified for these receptors. Indicated treatment: roughly ten-day PBMC culture with coronavirus spike peptide pools or control peptides (ViraFEST assay). The assay that was used to sequence DNA from cultured CD4+ T cells was the Oncomine TCR Beta short-read assay. TCRdb re-called the PCR reads with MiXCR, one entry per CDR3 protein. The sample holds around 19,000 distinct CDR3 sequences; approximately 78% are singletons and the top ten take about a sixth. Source: CD4+ T cells from blood, cultured in vitro, taken after SARS-CoV-2 vaccination. Receptor source: a human donor who received a COVID-19 vaccine.

The rearrangement uses TRBV12-3 or TRBV12-4 and TRBJ1-2; D is ambiguous. The CDR3 spans 11 residues. V gave up 3 bases and J gave up 8 bases, with 7 bases separating them. This CDR3 reads CASSFSSGYTF. CDR3 bases: TGTGCCAGCAGTTTCTCAAGCGGCTACACCTTC.

The J gene is TRBJ1-2, the V gene TRBV2; D not resolved. Per the germline V gene, CDR1 is SNHLY and CDR2 is FYNNEI. The ends were cut back, 4 bases at V and 4 bases at J, with 10 bases in the middle. This CDR3 comprises 13 residues. CDR3 DNA sequence: TGTGCCAGCAGTGTAGGGTTCGGCTATGGCTACACCTTC. Translation gives CASSVGFGYGYTF.

The CDR3 coding sequence is TGTGCCAGCAGAGGGACTAGCGGGGCCTCCGAGCAGTACTTC. It codes for CASRGTSGASEQYF. The chain employs TRBV7-2 and TRBJ2-7, with TRBD2 matching 13 bases. Germline V gene sequence: CDR1 SGHTA, CDR2 FQGNSA. The CDR3 runs 14 residues. V lost 6 bases and J lost 6; bases outside the gene matches: 5. Together with reference TRBV7-2 and TRBJ2-7, the CDR3 gives the full variable domain: GAGVSQSPSNKVTEKGKDVELRCDPISGHTALYWYRQSLGQGLEFLIYFQGNSAPDKSGLPSDRFSAERTGGSVSTLTIQRTQQEDSAVYLCASRGTSGASEQYFGPGTRLTVT.

The chain recombines TRBV2 with TRBJ1-6, with D perhaps TRBD1 (5 bases). CDR1 and CDR2 (germline): SNHLY, FYNNEI. The V end lost 7 bases, the J end lost 9 bases, and 13 bases lay between the germline ends. The CDR3 extends over 13 amino acids. CDR3 residues: CASKQDEGSPLHF. In DNA form, the CDR3 reads TGTGCCAGCAAACAGGACGAGGGTTCACCCCTCCACTTT.

This clonotype was seen a handful of times. V usage is TRBV7-3 and J usage is TRBJ1-2; 9 bases align to TRBD1. The V segment lost 1 base and the J segment 1 base; nucleotides outside the gene matches: 7. Per germline, CDR1 SGHTA and CDR2 FQGTGA. The CDR3 runs to 17 residues. The CDR3 region is CASSLRGQGPINYGYTF. The DNA for the CDR3 is TGTGCCAGCAGCTTAAGGGGACAGGGTCCCATTAACTATGGCTACACCTTC.

This clonotype was detected once. The V gene is TRBV6-5, the J gene TRBJ2-3, with 9 bases that match TRBD2. The germline V gene has CDR1 MNHEY and CDR2 SVGAGI. V lost 2 bases to trimming and J lost 3 bases; unmatched junction nucleotides: 3. This CDR3 has 15 amino acids. The CDR3, as DNA: TGTGCCAGCAGTTACCGGGGACTAGCAACAGATACGCAGTATTTT. Its translation: CASSYRGLATDTQYF.

V gene TRBV10-3 combines with J gene TRBJ1-4; TRBD1 agrees at 11 bases. The CDR3 has 19 amino acids. Germline lookup yields CDR1 ENHRY and CDR2 SYGVKD. Trimming removed 6 bases from V and 5 bases from J; junction bases left unmatched: 17. CDR3: CAISQSLTGTGGGNEKLFF. The CDR3 DNA reads as TGTGCCATCAGCCAATCCCTCACCGGGACAGGGGGTGGGAATGAAAAACTGTTTTTT.

This clonotype was recorded only once. This sequence joins TRBV6-1 and TRBJ1-2, with D maybe TRBD1 (6 bases). The germline V gene encodes CDR1 MNHNS and CDR2 SASEGT. V was cut by 6 bases and J by 3 bases, with 14 bases left in between. This CDR3 is 14 amino acids long. The CDR3 bases are TGTGCCAGCAGCCCGACAGGTACCTACTATGGCTACACCTTC. Translated, it gives CASSPTGTYYGYTF.

V usage is TRBV6-1 and J usage is TRBJ1-1; 9 bases align to TRBD1. Germline V gene lookup returns CDR1 MNHNS and CDR2 SASEGT. This CDR3 region has 14 residues. The V and J ends lost 6 bases and 2 bases, in that order; junction bases with no gene match: 4. Here the CDR3 reads CASRQDRGNTEAFF. The CDR3 DNA sequence: TGTGCCAGCAGACAGGACAGGGGCAACACTGAAGCTTTCTTT.

This chain links TRBV30 with TRBJ2-6; D unclear. This CDR3 is built from 15 residues. The V gene's germline CDR1 is GTSNPN and CDR2 SVGIG (reference sequence). Trimming pared 0 bases from V and 2 bases from J, leaving 8 bases between. The DNA of the CDR3 is TGTGCCTGGAGTGTAGGTGGGACTGGGGCCAACGTCCTGACTTTC. Translated: CAWSVGGTGANVLTF.

The rearrangement joins TRBV20-1 to TRBJ2-5; 13 bases are shared with TRBD2. Germline loops: CDR1 DFQATT, CDR2 SNEGSKA (reference sequence). The CDR3 has 13 residues. The V segment lost 7 bases and the J segment 3 bases; nucleotides outside the gene matches: 2. The DNA for the CDR3 is TGCAGTGTTGGGACTAGCGGGGAAGAGACCCAGTACTTC. Protein: CSVGTSGEETQYF.

The rearrangement joins TRBV20-1 to TRBJ2-2; TRBD2 matches 13 bases. The length of the CDR3 is 15 residues. Germline CDR1 DFQATT, CDR2 SNEGSKA (reference sequence). With V trimmed by 6 bases and J by 3 bases, 4 bases remained unmatched. CDR3 coding DNA: TGCAGTGCAAGACTAGCGGGGGGTTACACCGGGGAGCTGTTTTTT. Translated, it gives CSARLAGGYTGELFF.

In DNA form, the CDR3 reads TGTGCCAGCAGCTTTTATATCTATGGCTACACCTTC. It specifies CASSFYIYGYTF. The chain carries TRBV7-2 and TRBJ1-2; D remains ambiguous. CDR3 length equals 12 residues. Deletions cut 3 bases from V and 4 bases from J, with 6 bases between. Per the germline V gene, CDR1 is SGHTA and CDR2 is FQGNSA.

This clonotype was observed a handful of times. The V call is TRBV6-5, the J call TRBJ2-5; D uncertain. Germline V CDR1 and CDR2: MNHEY, SVGAGI. The CDR3 spans 13 residues. V was clipped by 3 bases and J by 1 base, with 6 bases between them. The CDR3 bases are TGTGCCAGCAGTTATGAGTTCCAAGAGACCCAGTACTTC. As protein: CASSYEFQETQYF.

The gene calls are TRBV19 and TRBJ1-5; TRBD1 agrees at 10 bases. Germline assignment: CDR1 LNHDA and CDR2 SQIVND (reference sequence). The V segment lost 9 bases and the J segment 4 bases; nucleotides outside the gene matches: 3. The CDR3 is made up of 13 amino acids. CDR3 sequence: CASRGQGNQPQHF. CDR3 nucleotide sequence: TGTGCCAGCCGGGGACAGGGGAATCAGCCCCAGCATTTT.

The CDR3 reads CATSRDVGSPLHF. The CDR3, as DNA: TGTGCCACCAGCAGAGATGTTGGTTCACCCCTCCACTTT. This sequence joins TRBV15 and TRBJ1-6; no clear D. V lost 0 bases to trimming and J lost 9 bases, with 6 bases between them. The CDR3 length is 13 residues. CDR1 and CDR2 (germline): LNHNV, YYDKDF (reference sequence).

The chain has TRBV7-2 and TRBJ2-5, with D unresolved. Germline V gene lookup returns CDR1 SGHTA and CDR2 FQGNSA. There are 12 residues in the CDR3. The V and J ends lost 4 bases and 5 bases respectively, with 8 bases between them. The CDR3 sequence: CASSSPHETQYF. The CDR3 DNA follows: TGTGCCAGCAGCTCCCCCCATGAGACCCAGTACTTC.

This chain joins TRBV6-1 and TRBJ2-7; 10 bases map to TRBD1. CDR3 length: 19 amino acids. Germline values: CDR1 MNHNS, CDR2 SASEGT. Losses at the gene ends were 3 bases for V and 4 bases for J; bases not matched to a gene: 18. CDR3 nucleotide sequence: TGTGCCAGCAGTGACCTAGACAGGGGGCGTCGTGGGTTCGGGTACGAGCAGTACTTC. Its translation is CASSDLDRGRRGFGYEQYF.

The genes are TRBV24-1 and TRBJ1-1; D call uncertain. The CDR3 runs 14 residues. V lost 7 bases to trimming and J lost 1 base, with 12 bases between them. The V gene's germline CDR1 is KGHDR and CDR2 SFDVKD. The CDR3, as DNA: TGTGCCACCAGAGCCCACAGACAGAACACTGAAGCTTTCTTT. Translated: CATRAHRQNTEAFF.

The rearrangement uses TRBV4-2 and TRBJ1-3, with 7 nucleotides matching TRBD1. CDR3 length equals 14 residues. The V gene end was trimmed by 4 bases and the J gene end by 4 bases; junction bases not matched to a gene: 4. The germline gives CDR1 LGHNA, CDR2 YNFKEQ. This CDR3 is CASSRQGTGNTIYF. CDR3 nucleotide sequence: TGTGCCAGCAGCCGACAGGGAACCGGAAACACCATATATTTT.

This clonotype has a handful of counts. V and J are TRBV2 and TRBJ1-2; possibly TRBD1 for D (6 bases). The CDR3 runs 15 residues. The germline V gene encodes CDR1 SNHLY and CDR2 FYNNEI. Trimming stripped 3 bases from V and 2 bases from J, with 13 bases between. CDR3 DNA: TGTGCCAGCAGTGACCAAGGGGGAGGGAACTATGGCTACACCTTC. This codes for CASSDQGGGNYGYTF.

CDR3 nucleotide sequence: TGTGCCAGCAGTGAAAACAGGGGAAGTTCACCCCTCCACTTT. The encoded protein is CASSENRGSSPLHF. The J gene is TRBJ1-6, the V gene TRBV2; 7 nucleotides match TRBD1. V gave up 2 bases and J gave up 9 bases; unmatched junction bases: 4. Germline lookup yields CDR1 SNHLY and CDR2 FYNNEI. The CDR3 sequence is 14 residues long.

The chain carries TRBV6-5 and TRBJ1-2; 8 bases are a match to TRBD1. The CDR3 length is 14 residues. V was pared by 1 base and J by 6 bases, with 4 bases of the junction left unmatched. The germline V gene encodes CDR1 MNHEY and CDR2 SVGAGI. The CDR3 DNA reads as TGTGCCAGCAGTTACTGGACAGGGTTTGATGGCTACACCTTC. Translating gives CASSYWTGFDGYTF.

The chain carries TRBV3-1 and TRBJ1-1; the match to TRBD1 covers 7 bases. After removal of 4 bases from V and 7 bases from J, the junction contained 3 bases not matched to a gene. The CDR3 consists of 12 residues. The germline V gene has CDR1 LGHDT and CDR2 YNNKEL (reference sequence). The CDR3, as DNA: TGTGCCAGCAGCCGAGACAGGGATGAAGCTTTCTTT. This sequence encodes CASSRDRDEAFF.

This clonotype was seen a few times. In DNA form, the CDR3 reads TGTGCCAGCAGCTTCCTGCGGGGGGGCCAGGGGGAGCTGTTTTTT. It specifies CASSFLRGGQGELFF. The rearrangement links TRBV7-2 to TRBJ2-2; 9 bases align to TRBD2. The ends lost 3 bases at V and 8 bases at J; junction bases unmatched: 7. CDR3 size: 15 residues. Looked up from germline, CDR1 is SGHTA and CDR2 is FQGNSA. Using reference TRBV7-2 and TRBJ2-2 for the parts outside the CDR3, the full variable domain is GAGVSQSPSNKVTEKGKDVELRCDPISGHTALYWYRQSLGQGLEFLIYFQGNSAPDKSGLPSDRFSAERTGGSVSTLTIQRTQQEDSAVYLCASSFLRGGQGELFFGEGSRLTVL.

The V gene is TRBV15, the J gene TRBJ2-5; 7 bases map to TRBD2. V lost 0 bases to trimming and J lost 0 bases; unmatched junction nucleotides: 10. The CDR3 has 18 amino acids. Germline values: CDR1 LNHNV, CDR2 YYDKDF (reference sequence). The CDR3 here is CATSRDGIGAGDQETQYF. CDR3 in DNA: TGTGCCACCAGCAGAGATGGGATCGGGGCGGGAGACCAAGAGACCCAGTACTTC.

This chain connects TRBV5-1 to TRBJ1-6, with D tentatively TRBD1 (5 bases). The germline gives CDR1 SGHRS, CDR2 YFSETQ. This CDR3 has 15 residues. The V end lost 6 bases, the J end lost 0 bases, and 10 bases lay between the germline ends. The CDR3 DNA sequence: TGCGCCAGCATGCGGACATCCTCCTATAATTCACCCCTCCACTTT. Protein product: CASMRTSSYNSPLHF.

V gene TRBV25-1 combines with J gene TRBJ1-2; 8 bases match TRBD1. After removal of 4 bases from V and 7 bases from J, the junction contained 11 bases not matched to a gene. Germline V gives CDR1 MGHDK, CDR2 SYGVNS. This CDR3 has 15 amino acids. CDR3 residues: CASSAGTGIISGYTF. The CDR3, as DNA: TGTGCCAGCAGTGCCGGGACAGGTATTATCTCTGGCTACACCTTC.

The chain recombines TRBV18 with TRBJ2-7; D possibly corresponds to TRBD2 (6 bases). Germline V gives CDR1 KGHSH, CDR2 LQKENI. Trimming stripped 4 bases from V and 3 bases from J, with 10 bases between. The CDR3 extends over 13 amino acids. Here the CDR3 reads CASSRGGDYEQYF. CDR3 nucleotides: TGTGCCAGCTCACGCGGAGGGGACTACGAGCAGTACTTC.

The chain joins TRBV2 to TRBJ1-2, with TRBD1 identical over 7 bases. The germline V gene has CDR1 SNHLY and CDR2 FYNNEI. Trimming removed 5 bases from V and 4 bases from J; junction bases left unmatched: 7. CDR3 size: 14 residues. Here the CDR3 DNA reads TGTGCCAGCAGTACAGGGGCAACCGCCTATGGCTACACCTTC. Translating gives CASSTGATAYGYTF.

This rearrangement joins TRBV19 to TRBJ2-3, with D tentatively TRBD2 (5 bases). V was clipped by 3 bases and J by 1 base, with 11 bases between them. The CDR3 consists of 15 residues. CDR1 and CDR2 (germline): LNHDA, SQIVND (reference sequence). The CDR3 region has the DNA TGTGCCAGTAGTATTGGACTGAGAGGCACAGATACGCAGTATTTT. It codes for CASSIGLRGTDTQYF.